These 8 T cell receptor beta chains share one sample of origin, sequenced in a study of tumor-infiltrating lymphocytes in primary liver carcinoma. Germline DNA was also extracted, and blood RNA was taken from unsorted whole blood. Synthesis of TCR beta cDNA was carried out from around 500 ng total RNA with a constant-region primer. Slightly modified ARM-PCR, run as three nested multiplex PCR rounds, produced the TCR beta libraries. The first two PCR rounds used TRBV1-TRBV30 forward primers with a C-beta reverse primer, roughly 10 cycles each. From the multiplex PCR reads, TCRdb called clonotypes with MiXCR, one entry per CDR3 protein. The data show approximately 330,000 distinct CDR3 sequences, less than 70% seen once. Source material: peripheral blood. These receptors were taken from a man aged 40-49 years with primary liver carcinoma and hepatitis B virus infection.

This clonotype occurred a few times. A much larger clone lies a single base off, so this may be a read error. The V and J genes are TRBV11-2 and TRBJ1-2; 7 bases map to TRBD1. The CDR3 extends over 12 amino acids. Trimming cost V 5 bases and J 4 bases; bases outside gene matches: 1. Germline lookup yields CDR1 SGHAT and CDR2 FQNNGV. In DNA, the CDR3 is TGTGCCAGCAGCGGGGACAGCTATGGCTACACCTTC. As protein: CASSGDSYGYTF.

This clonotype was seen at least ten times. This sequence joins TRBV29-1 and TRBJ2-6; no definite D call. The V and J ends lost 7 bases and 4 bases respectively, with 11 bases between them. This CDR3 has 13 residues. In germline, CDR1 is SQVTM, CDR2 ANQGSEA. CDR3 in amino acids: CSASSPGANVLTF. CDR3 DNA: TGCAGCGCGAGTTCGCCAGGGGCCAACGTCCTGACTTTC.

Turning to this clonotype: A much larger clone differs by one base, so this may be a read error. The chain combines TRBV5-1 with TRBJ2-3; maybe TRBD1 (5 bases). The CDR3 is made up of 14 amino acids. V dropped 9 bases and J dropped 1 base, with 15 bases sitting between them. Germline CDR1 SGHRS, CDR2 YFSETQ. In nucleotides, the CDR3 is TGCGCCACTGCACCCGGACAAGGCACAGATACGCAGTATTTT. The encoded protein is CATAPGQGTDTQYF.

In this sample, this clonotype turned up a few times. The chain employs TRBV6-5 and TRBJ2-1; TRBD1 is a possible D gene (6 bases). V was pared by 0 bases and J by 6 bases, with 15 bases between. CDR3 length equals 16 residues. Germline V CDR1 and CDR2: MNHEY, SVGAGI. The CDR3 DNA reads TGTGCCAGCAGTTACTCCCCGGGACGAGGGGGCAATGAGCAGTTCTTC. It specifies CASSYSPGRGGNEQFF.

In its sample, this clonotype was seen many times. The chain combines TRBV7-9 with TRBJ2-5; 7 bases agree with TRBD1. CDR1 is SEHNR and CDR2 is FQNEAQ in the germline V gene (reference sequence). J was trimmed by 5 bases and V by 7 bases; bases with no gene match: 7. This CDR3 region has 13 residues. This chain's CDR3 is CASNIQGVETQYF. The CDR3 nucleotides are TGTGCCAGCAACATCCAGGGGGTGGAGACCCAGTACTTC.

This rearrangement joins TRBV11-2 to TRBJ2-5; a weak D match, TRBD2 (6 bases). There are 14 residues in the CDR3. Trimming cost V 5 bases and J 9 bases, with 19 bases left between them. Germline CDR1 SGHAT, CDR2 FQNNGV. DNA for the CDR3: TGTGCCAGCAGCACCCCTCCGACGGGGGAGGCCCAGTACTTC. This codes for CASSTPPTGEAQYF.

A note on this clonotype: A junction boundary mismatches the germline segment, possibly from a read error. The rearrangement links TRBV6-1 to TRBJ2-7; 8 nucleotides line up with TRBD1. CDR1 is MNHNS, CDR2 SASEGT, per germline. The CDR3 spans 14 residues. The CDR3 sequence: CASSERDRNYEQCF. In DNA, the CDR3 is TGTGCCAGCAGTGAGCGGGACAGGAACTACGAGCAGTGCTTC.

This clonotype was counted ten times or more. The CDR3 loop reads CATRTSGNTYEQYF. The CDR3 DNA sequence: TGTGCCACACGGACTAGCGGGAACACCTACGAGCAGTACTTC. V gene TRBV10-3 combines with J gene TRBJ2-7, with 12 bases identical to TRBD2. This CDR3 is built from 14 residues. J gave up 2 bases and V 10 bases, and 6 bases lay outside the gene matches. CDR1 is ENHRY and CDR2 is SYGVKD in the germline V gene.